The clone carrying this T cell receptor beta chain was counted only a few times. Its cognate antigen is unknown. Trimming took off 2 bases at V and 0 bases at J, with 7 bases between the two ends. From germline, CDR1 is SEHNR and CDR2 FQNEAQ (reference sequence). The CDR3 runs to 15 residues. This specimen belongs to a study of identical twins. Whole-study findings and limits: Out-of-frame TCR alpha sharing observed in monozygotic twins exceeded model estimates. The study based its conclusions on cross-sectional statistical analysis and did not follow the same donors.

Unique molecular identifiers were in the cDNA, with template-switch universal primer binding. TCRdb itself ran the 5' RACE reads through MiXCR, one entry per CDR3 protein. The sample gives about 530,000 distinct CDR3 sequences, more than 20% of which show up once; approximately 0.49% is in the top ten. The sample was also linked to a second study, of yellow fever vaccine responses in identical twins.

J is TRBJ2-2 and V is TRBV7-9, with no clear D. Sequencing input: CD4+ T cells sorted from blood. This clonotype was sampled from a woman aged 18-29 years in good health. CDR3 in amino acids: CASSLKASNTGELFF. As DNA, the CDR3 is TGTGCCAGCAGCTTAAAGGCTTCGAACACCGGGGAGCTGTTTTTT.